One TCR beta chain is described in this entry. This clonotype turned up a few times. Its recognized antigen is unknown. The input lacks base qualities; no much larger clone sits a single base away. This sample was taken from a study of T cells in Graves' hyperthyroidism and ophthalmopathy (dated by TCRdb to the late 2010s). For the wider study: Peripheral blood samples were taken at the time of initial diagnosis, prior to any treatment. To identify TCR V-J signatures that set the groups apart, the researchers used a discovery cohort of about a hundred patients, made up of some 41 with Graves' ophthalmopathy and 55 to 65 with stable Graves' hyperthyroidism. Prospective prediction of ophthalmopathy was tested in an independent validation cohort of fewer than 20 hyperthyroidism patients and 15 to 17 patients who later progressed to ophthalmopathy. The 100 or so discovery patients were randomly split 7:3 into training and test sets. In addition, the study compared T-cell repertoires in thyroid tissue and in blood from several Graves' hyperthyroidism patients. Once sampling was done, hyperthyroidism patients were given methimazole at a starting dose of 30 mg daily, whereas ophthalmopathy patients were given high-dose intravenous methylprednisolone. The paper reports TCR Vbeta CDR3 sequencing of some 140 peripheral blood samples: 43 ophthalmopathy, fewer than 80 hyperthyroidism and about 17 progressor patients.

From a lookup of the germline V gene, CDR1 and CDR2 are LGHNA and YNFKEQ. From its cysteine to its phenylalanine, the CDR3 spans 14 amino acids. The CDR3 DNA has 42 bases and is translated from base 1. V sheds 4 bases and J sheds 4 bases, leaving 10 bases between their ends. The TCR beta CDR3 regions were amplified from RNA transcripts. For the first round of RT-PCR on the TCR CDR3, the HTBI primer set was used together with the Qiagen OneStep RT-PCR kit. Libraries were constructed in a second round of multiplex PCR, after which size selection and purification were carried out. Libraries were sequenced paired-end with 100 bp reads on an Illumina HiSeq2000. Regarding the original processing steps: SOAPnuke was used to process the raw data, throwing out any read that contained adapters or uncalled bases, had a mean Phred below 15, or lacked an exact constant-primer or identifier match. High-quality paired reads were merged using COPE v1.2.5, and each unique nucleotide sequence was defined as a clonotype. MiTCR v1.1 was used to align clonotypes to the IMGT TRBV, TRBD and TRBJ reference segments. Analysis was restricted to V-J combinations with a frequency above 0.0001, which covered 98% to 99.2% of repertoires. A TCS score was defined as the ratio of F50 (clonal expansion) to E x V (chaos), with BLOSUM62-based TCRdist applied between CDR3 peptides within each V-J. Welch's t-statistics and random forest reduced approximately 520 V-J features to roughly 13, which were used in a naive Bayes classifier (R e1071). The raw public reads went through TCRdb reprocessing: fastp at Q25, MiXCR clone calling, in-frame beta chains kept. All rows with the same CDR3 protein become a single entry with the most common DNA and genes. V and J calls and clone size were set by TCRdb, not the authors. The sample table lists around 280,000 distinct CDR3 sequences, roughly 13% of them with a count of one. The ten largest clonotypes hold 6% to 8% of the sample.

Hyperthyroidism patients were newly diagnosed, had a disease duration of under 2 months, and were aged 18 to 65 years. The study excluded patients with uncontrolled infections, other autoimmune diseases, pregnancy or lactation. Diagnoses were established on the basis of clinical symptoms, serum thyroxine and TRAb, thyroid ultrasound, and orbital computed tomography. For progressor patients, blood was drawn at the first diagnosis of hyperthyroidism, before any ophthalmopathy symptoms had appeared. PBMCs were isolated from about 10 ml of fresh peripheral blood by Ficoll-Paque density gradient centrifugation. Patients classed as progressors first received a Graves' hyperthyroidism diagnosis and then went on to develop ophthalmopathy during follow-up. Total RNA was extracted using Trizol reagent, and RNA quality was assessed on an Agilent 2100 Bioanalyzer. Overall results and qualifications from the work: In validation, progression to ophthalmopathy was predicted by the model with almost 71% sensitivity and around 76% specificity, a median of about 6 months before onset. Most expanded thyroid clonotypes (frequency above 0.001) were also detected in blood, a finding suggesting that blood repertoires may reflect thyroid immune responses. A model built on a 13 V-J signature distinguished ophthalmopathy from stable hyperthyroidism, reaching 85% to 90% sensitivity and about 81% specificity in cross-validation and 80%/75% in testing. No statistical method was used to set the sample size in advance, and investigators knew the group allocation.

This TCR derives from a woman under 40 with Graves' hyperthyroidism that later progressed to Graves' ophthalmopathy. The sequenced material came from blood. This sequence uses TRBV4-2 and TRBJ1-4; possibly the D gene is TRBD1, per 5 matching bases. The bases read TGTGCCAGCAGCCCAGCGGGGGGTAATGAAAAACTGTTTTTT. Translated, it gives CASSPAGGNEKLFF.